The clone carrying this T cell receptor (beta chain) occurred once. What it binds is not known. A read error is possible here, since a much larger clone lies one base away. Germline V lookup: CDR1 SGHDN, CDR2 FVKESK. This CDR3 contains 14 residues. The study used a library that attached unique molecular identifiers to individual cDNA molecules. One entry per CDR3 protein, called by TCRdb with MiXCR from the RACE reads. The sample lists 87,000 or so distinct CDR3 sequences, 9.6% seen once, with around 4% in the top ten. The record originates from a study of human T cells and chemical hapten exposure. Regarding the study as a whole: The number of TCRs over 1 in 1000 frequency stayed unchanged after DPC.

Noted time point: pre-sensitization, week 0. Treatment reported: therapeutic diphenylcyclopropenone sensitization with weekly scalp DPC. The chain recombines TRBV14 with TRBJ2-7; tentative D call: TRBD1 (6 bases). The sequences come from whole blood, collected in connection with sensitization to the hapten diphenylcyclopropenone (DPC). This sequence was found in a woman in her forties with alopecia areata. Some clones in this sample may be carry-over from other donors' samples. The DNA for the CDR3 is TGTGTCAGCAGCGGCCGGACAGCAACCTACGAGCAGTACTTC. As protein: CVSSGRTATYEQYF.